This TCR beta chain was observed in a study of shared clonotypes between healthy human individuals. Losses at the gene ends were 0 bases for V and 7 bases for J; bases not matched to a gene: 7. CDR1 and CDR2 (germline): MGHRA, YSYEKL. The CDR3 is 16 amino acids. Clones were read by immunoSEQ multiplex PCR, and TCRdb kept only the in-frame ones, dropping some. The table includes a few hundred thousand clones, 96% detected once. Sample: memory CD8+ T cells sorted from blood. Subset of the sample: CD45RO+ cells pooled with CCR7-negative TemRA cells. The chain couples TRBV4-1 to TRBJ2-2; 8 positions match TRBD2. The receptor was isolated from a man aged 25-45 years in good health. CDR3 region: CASSQDTGGVYGELFF. The CDR3 DNA reads as TGCGCCAGCAGCCAAGATACGGGAGGGGTTTACGGGGAGCTGTTTTTT.